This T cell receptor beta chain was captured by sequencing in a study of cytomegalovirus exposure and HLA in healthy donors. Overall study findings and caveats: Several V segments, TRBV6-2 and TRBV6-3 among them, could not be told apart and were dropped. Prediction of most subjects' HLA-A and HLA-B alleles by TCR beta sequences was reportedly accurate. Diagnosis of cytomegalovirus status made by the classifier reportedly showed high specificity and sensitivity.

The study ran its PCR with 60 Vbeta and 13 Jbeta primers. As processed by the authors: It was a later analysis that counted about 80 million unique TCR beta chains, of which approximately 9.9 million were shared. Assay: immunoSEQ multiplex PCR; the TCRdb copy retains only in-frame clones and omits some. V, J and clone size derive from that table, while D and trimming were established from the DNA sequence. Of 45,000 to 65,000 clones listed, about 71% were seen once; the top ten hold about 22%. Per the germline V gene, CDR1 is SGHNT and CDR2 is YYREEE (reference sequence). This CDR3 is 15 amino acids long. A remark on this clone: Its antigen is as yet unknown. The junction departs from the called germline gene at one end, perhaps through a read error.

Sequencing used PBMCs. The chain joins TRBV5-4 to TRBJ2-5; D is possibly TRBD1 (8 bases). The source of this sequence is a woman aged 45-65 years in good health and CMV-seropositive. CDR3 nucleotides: TGTGCCAGCAGCGCGCTCGGACAGGGAGGGGAGATCCAGTACTTC. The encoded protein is CASSALGQGGEIQYF.